This T cell receptor beta chain was captured in a study of radiotherapy plus CTLA-4 blockade in lung cancer. As for this clone: Antigen specificity is unknown.

Some clones are missing from TCRdb's copy, which holds only in-frame ones; the method was immunoSEQ multiplex PCR. The sample consists of roughly 59,000 clones, 72% of them appearing once. Study-wide results and limits: The study found tumor-derived TCR clones expanded in blood after radiotherapy plus ipilimumab.

Sequencing used peripheral blood, obtained from a patient treated with radiotherapy plus ipilimumab. This sequence was found in a human donor with non-small cell lung cancer whose response to radiotherapy plus ipilimumab could not be evaluated.

The CDR3 is CASSYRGYQPQHF. DNA of the CDR3: TGTGCCAGCAGTTACAGAGGGTACCAGCCCCAGCATTTT. The chain employs TRBV6-5 and TRBJ1-5; no reliable D call. Deletions cut 2 bases from V and 7 bases from J, with 9 bases between. The length of the CDR3 is 13 residues. Germline CDR1 and CDR2: MNHEY and SVGAGI.